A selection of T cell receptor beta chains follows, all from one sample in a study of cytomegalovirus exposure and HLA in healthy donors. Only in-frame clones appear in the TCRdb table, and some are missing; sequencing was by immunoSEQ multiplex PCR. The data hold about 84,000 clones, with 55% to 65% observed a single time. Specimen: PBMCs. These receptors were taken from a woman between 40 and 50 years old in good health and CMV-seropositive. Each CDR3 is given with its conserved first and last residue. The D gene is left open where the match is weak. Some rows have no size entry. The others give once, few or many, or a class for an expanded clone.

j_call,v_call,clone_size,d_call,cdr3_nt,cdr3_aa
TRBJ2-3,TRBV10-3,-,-,TGTGCCATCCGCGACAGCCCTAGCACAGATACGCAGTATTTT,CAIRDSPSTDTQYF
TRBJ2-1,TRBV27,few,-,TGTGCCAGCAGGGGGACTGCGCGGGGTGGTGAGCAGTTCTTC,CASRGTARGGEQFF
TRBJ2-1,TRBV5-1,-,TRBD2,TGCGCCAGCAGCTCGGGACTAGCGGGAGGAGGGCGGAATGAGCAGTTCTTC,CASSSGLAGGGRNEQFF
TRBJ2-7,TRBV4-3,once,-,TGCGCCAGCAGCCAATTAAGGGCAGGGACCTACGAGCAGTACTTC,CASSQLRAGTYEQYF
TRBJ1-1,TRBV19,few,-,TGTGCCAGTAGTCGTTCTATTACGGAGTTGAACACTGAAGCTTTCTTT,CASSRSITELNTEAFF
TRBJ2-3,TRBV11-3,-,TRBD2,TGTGCCAGCAAGAGGACTAGCGGGACTGGTGATACGCAGTATTTT,CASKRTSGTGDTQYF
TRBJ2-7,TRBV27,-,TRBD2,TGTGCCAGCAGTTTTTTTATAGCGGGAGGGCACGCCTACGAGCAGTACTTC,CASSFFIAGGHAYEQYF
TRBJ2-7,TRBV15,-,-,TGTGCCACCAGCAGAGCCGGGGGTAGGGGCTACGAGCAGTACTTC,CATSRAGGRGYEQYF
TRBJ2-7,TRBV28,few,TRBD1,TGTGCCAGCATTGAGGGGGCAGGAGAGCAGTACTTC,CASIEGAGEQYF
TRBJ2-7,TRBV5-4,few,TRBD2,TGTGCCAGCAGCTTTGGGACTAGCGGAGCCTCGAAGCAGTACTTC,CASSFGTSGASKQYF
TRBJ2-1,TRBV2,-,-,TGTGCCAGCAGTGAAATCGCGGTAGTACCATACAATGAGCAGTTCTTC,CASSEIAVVPYNEQFF
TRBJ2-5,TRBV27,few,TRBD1,TGTGCCAGCAGCGAATCACAGGGGGCTCAAGAGACCCAGTACTTC,CASSESQGAQETQYF
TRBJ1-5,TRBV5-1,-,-,TGCGCCAGCAGCTTGGCTGGATCGGCAGGACAGCCCCAGCATTTT,CASSLAGSAGQPQHF
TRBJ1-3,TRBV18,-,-,TGTGCCAGCTCACCGACTGTGAGCTCTGGAAACACCATATATTTT,CASSPTVSSGNTIYF
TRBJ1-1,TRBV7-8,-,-,TGTGCCAGCAGCTTAGATTTGGGGAGGGGCGGAACTGAAGCTTTCTTT,CASSLDLGRGGTEAFF
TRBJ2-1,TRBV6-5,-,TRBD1,TGTGCCAGCAGTGGACAGGGGGCAAATGAGCAGTTCTTC,CASSGQGANEQFF
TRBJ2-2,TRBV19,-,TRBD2,TGTGCCAGCGCCACTAGCGCCGCGAACACCGGGGAGCTGTTTTTT,CASATSAANTGELFF
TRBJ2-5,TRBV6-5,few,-,TGTGCCAGCACCTCTGGACTCCCCCGCGAGACCCAGTACTTC,CASTSGLPRETQYF
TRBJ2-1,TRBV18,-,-,TGTGCCAGCTCACCGACGAAGGGGACTGCCAATGAGCAGTTCTTC,CASSPTKGTANEQFF
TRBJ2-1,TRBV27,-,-,TGTGCCAGCAGTATCAGCGCATGGAATGAGCAGTTCTTC,CASSISAWNEQFF
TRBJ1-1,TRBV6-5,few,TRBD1,TGTGCCAGCAGATCAGGGGGCGCGGGCACTGAAGCTTTCTTT,CASRSGGAGTEAFF
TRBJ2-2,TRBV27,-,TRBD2,TGTGCCAGCAGTTTATTGGGGACTAGCGGCACCGGGGAGCTGTTTTTT,CASSLLGTSGTGELFF
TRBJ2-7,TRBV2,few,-,TGTGCCAGCGGAGCTAGCAACTACGAGCAGTACTTC,CASGASNYEQYF
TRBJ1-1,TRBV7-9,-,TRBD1,TGTGCCAGCAGCTTAGAGGGGGCTCGAGCTTTCTTT,CASSLEGARAFF
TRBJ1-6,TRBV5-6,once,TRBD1,TGTGCCAGCAGCTTTTTGCAGGGGGATAATTCACCCCTCCACTTT,CASSFLQGDNSPLHF
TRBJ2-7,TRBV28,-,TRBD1,TGTGCCAGCAGACGGGACAGGGTAACCTACGAGCAGTACTTC,CASRRDRVTYEQYF
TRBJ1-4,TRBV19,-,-,TGTGCCAGTAGTCTCAACTCAGGGGCAGGAGAAAAACTGTTTTTT,CASSLNSGAGEKLFF
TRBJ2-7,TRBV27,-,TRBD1,TGTGCCAGCAGTTTATTGGGACAGGCTTCCTACGAGCAGTACTTC,CASSLLGQASYEQYF
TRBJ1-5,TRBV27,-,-,TGTGCCAGCAGTTTTTACGGTAGCAATCAGCCCCAGCATTTT,CASSFYGSNQPQHF
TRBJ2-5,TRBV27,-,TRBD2,TGTGCCAGCAGCCTCAATGCGGGGGTCCAAGAGACCCAGTACTTC,CASSLNAGVQETQYF
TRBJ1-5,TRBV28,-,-,TGTGCCAGCAGTTTATCCCCCAGGCCACGCGAGCCCCAGCATTTT,CASSLSPRPREPQHF
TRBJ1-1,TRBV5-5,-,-,TGTGCCAGCAGCTTGAGTCAGGGTTGGACTGAAGCTTTCTTT,CASSLSQGWTEAFF
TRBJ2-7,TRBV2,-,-,TGTGCCAGCAACGGTTTCTACGAGCAGTACTTC,CASNGFYEQYF
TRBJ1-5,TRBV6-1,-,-,TGTGCCAGCAGTGAAGGCGGGTGGAATCAGCCCCAGCATTTT,CASSEGGWNQPQHF
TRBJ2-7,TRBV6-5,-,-,TGTGCCAGCAGTTACTCGATGTCTAACTACGAGCAGTACTTC,CASSYSMSNYEQYF
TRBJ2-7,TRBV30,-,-,TGTGCCTGGAGTAACGACTTATCCTACGAGCAGTACTTC,CAWSNDLSYEQYF
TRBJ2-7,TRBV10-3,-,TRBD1,TGTGCCATCAGTGACCGCCGGGACAGGGGATTCTCCTACGAGCAGTACTTC,CAISDRRDRGFSYEQYF
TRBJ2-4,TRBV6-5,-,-,TGTGCCACTACGGGGATTCTAGCCAAAAACATTCAGTACTTC,CATTGILAKNIQYF
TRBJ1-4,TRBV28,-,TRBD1,TGTGCCATTGGGACAGGGAGTGAAAAACTGTTTTTT,CAIGTGSEKLFF